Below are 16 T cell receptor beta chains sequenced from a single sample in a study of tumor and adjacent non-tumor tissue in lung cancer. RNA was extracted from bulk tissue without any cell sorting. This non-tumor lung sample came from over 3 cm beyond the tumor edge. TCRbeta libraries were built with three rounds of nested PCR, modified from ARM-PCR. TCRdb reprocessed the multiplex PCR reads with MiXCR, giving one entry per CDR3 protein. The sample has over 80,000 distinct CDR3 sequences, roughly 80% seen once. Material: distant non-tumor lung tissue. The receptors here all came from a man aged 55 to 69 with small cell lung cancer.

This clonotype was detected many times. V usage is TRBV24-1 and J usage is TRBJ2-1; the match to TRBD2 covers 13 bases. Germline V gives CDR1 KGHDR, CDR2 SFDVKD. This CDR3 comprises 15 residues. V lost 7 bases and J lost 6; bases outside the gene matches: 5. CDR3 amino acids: CATSTSGRGGNEQFF. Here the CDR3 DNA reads TGTGCCACCAGCACTAGCGGGAGGGGGGGCAATGAGCAGTTCTTC.

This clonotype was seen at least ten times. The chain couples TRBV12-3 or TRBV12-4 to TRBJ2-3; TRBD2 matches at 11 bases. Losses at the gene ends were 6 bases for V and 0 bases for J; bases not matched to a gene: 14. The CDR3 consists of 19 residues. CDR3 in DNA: TGTGCCAGCAGATCTACTACCGGGACTAGCGGAACTAGCACAGATACGCAGTATTTT. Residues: CASRSTTGTSGTSTDTQYF.

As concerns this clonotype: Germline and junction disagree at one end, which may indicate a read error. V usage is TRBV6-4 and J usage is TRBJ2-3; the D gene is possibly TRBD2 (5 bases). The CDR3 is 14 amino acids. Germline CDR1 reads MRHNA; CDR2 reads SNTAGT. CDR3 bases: TGTGCCAGCAGCCCCGGGGAGACTACAGATACGCTGTATTTT. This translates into CASSPGETTDTLYF.

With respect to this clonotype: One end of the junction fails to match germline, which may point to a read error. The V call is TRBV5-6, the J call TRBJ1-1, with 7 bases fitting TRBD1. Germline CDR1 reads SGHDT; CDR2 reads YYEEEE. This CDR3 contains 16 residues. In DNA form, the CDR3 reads TGTGCCAGCAGCTTGGTCTCAGGGACAGCGAACACTGAAGCTTCCTTT. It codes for CASSLVSGTANTEASF. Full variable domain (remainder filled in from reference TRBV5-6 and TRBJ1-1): DAGVTQSPTHLIKTRGQQVTLRCSPKSGHDTVSWYQQALGQGPQFIFQYYEEEERQRGNFPDRFSGHQFPNYSSELNVNALLLGDSALYLCASSLVSGTANTEASFGQGTRLTVV.

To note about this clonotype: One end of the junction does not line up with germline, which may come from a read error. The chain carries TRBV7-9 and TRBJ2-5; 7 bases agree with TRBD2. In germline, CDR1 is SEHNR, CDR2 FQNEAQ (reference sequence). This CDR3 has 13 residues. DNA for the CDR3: TGTGCCAGGAGCCCCTCGGGGGGAGAGGCCCAGTACTTT. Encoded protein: CARSPSGGEAQYF.

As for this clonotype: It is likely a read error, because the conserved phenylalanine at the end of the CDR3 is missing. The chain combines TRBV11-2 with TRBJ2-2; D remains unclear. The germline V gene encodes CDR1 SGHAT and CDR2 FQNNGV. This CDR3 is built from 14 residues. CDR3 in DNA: TGTACCAGCAGCTTAGAGCCCATCTGGGGGGAGCTGTTTTAT. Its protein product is CTSSLEPIWGELFY.

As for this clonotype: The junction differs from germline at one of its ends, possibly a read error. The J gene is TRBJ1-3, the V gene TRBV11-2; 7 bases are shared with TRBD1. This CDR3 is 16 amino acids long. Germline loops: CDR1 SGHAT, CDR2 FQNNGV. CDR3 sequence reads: CASCLGGAFSGNTIYF. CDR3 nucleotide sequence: TGTGCCAGCTGCTTAGGGGGCGCCTTCTCTGGAAACACCATATATTTT.

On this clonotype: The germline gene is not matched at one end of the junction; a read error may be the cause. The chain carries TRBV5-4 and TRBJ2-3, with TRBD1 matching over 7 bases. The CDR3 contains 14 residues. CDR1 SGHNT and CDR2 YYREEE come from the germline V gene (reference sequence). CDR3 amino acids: CASSLDRAAGTHYF. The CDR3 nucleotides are TGTGCCAGCAGCTTAGACAGGGCAGCAGGCACGCATTATTTT.

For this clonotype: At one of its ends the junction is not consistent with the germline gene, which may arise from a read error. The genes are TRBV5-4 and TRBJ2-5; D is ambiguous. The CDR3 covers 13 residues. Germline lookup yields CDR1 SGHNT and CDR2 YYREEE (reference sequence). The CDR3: CVSSNGEQETQYF. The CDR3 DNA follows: TGTGTCAGCAGCAATGGAGAACAAGAGACCCAGTACTTC.

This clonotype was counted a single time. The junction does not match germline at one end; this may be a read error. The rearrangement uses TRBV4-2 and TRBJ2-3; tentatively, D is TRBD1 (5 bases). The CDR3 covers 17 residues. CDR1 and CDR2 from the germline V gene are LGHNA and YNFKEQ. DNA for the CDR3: TGTGCCAGTAGCCAGGTTCATCAGGGTGGGTGGACAGATACGCAGTATTTT. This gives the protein CASSQVHQGGWTDTQYF.

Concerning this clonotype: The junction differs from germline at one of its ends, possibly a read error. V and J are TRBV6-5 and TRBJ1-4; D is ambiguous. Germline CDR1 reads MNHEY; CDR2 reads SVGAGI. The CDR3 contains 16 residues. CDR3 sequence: CASTTNNSATNEKLFF. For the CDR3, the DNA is TGTGCCAGCACCACCAATAATTCAGCAACTAATGAAAAGCTGTTTTTC.

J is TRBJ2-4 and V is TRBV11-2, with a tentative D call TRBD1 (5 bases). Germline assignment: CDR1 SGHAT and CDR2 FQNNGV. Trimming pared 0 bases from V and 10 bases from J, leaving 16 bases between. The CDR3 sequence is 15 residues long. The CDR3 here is CASSLDPVGTGIQYF. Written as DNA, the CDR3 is TGTGCCAGCAGCTTAGATCCCGTGGGCACAGGTATTCAGTACTTC.

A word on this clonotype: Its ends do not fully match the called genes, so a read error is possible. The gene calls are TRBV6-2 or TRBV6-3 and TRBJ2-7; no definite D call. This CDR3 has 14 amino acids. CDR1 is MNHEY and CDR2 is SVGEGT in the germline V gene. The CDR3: CVSTEAGNSYEQYF. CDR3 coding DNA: TGTGTCAGCACCGAGGCTGGGAACTCCTACGAGCAGTACTTC.

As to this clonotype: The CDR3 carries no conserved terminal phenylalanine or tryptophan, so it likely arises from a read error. CDR3 DNA sequence: TGTGCCAGCAGTTCGGGACAGGGAGTCTACGAGCAGTACTCC. Amino acid sequence: CASSSGQGVYEQYS. The chain combines TRBV6-5 with TRBJ2-7; 9 nucleotides align to TRBD1. The CDR3 is 14 residues long. Looked up from germline, CDR1 is MNHEY and CDR2 is SVGAGI. The V and J ends lost 4 bases and 3 bases, in that order; junction bases with no gene match: 4.

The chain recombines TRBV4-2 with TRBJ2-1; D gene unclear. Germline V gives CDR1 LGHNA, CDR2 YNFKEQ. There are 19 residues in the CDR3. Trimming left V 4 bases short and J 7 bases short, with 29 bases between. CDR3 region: CASSRESYLGVLGLNEQFF. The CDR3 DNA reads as TGTGCCAGCAGCCGAGAAAGCTACCTGGGTGTGCTGGGCCTAAATGAGCAGTTCTTC.

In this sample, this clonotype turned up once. CDR3 loop: CASNFELAYNEQFF. In DNA form, the CDR3 reads TGTGCCAGCAACTTCGAGCTCGCATACAATGAGCAGTTCTTC. The chain recombines TRBV12-3 or TRBV12-4 with TRBJ2-1; unclear D gene. This CDR3 contains 14 residues. Trimming removed 7 bases at V and 4 bases at J, with 14 bases between.